The 9 T cell receptor beta chains presented below share a single source sample, sequenced in a study of blood T cell repertoires in COVID-19. Clones were sequenced by immunoSEQ multiplex PCR, and TCRdb holds only the in-frame ones, with some missing. This table has about 280,000 clones, about 90% appearing once. The sequencing sample was made of PBMCs or T cells enriched from blood (not recorded which). These receptors were taken from a woman aged 18-29 years with acute COVID-19.

This chain connects TRBV15 to TRBJ1-1, with 8 bases that match TRBD1. Trimming took 6 bases from V and 5 from J; bases not matched to a gene: 11. The CDR3 extends over 15 amino acids. CDR1 LNHNV and CDR2 YYDKDF come from the germline V gene (reference sequence). CDR3 sequence reads: CATRGSQGAGTEAFF. The CDR3 nucleotides read TGTGCCACCAGAGGGTCTCAGGGGGCTGGAACTGAAGCTTTCTTT.

The V gene is TRBV7-2, the J gene TRBJ2-7; 8 nucleotides agree with TRBD2. The germline gives CDR1 SGHTA, CDR2 FQGNSA. J was trimmed by 8 bases and V by 4 bases; bases with no gene match: 7. The CDR3 runs 13 residues. CDR3 residues: CASSSGLVGKQYF. The CDR3 nucleotides read TGTGCCAGCAGCTCGGGACTAGTTGGCAAGCAGTACTTC.

V gene TRBV14 combines with J gene TRBJ1-1; TRBD1 matches at 7 bases. Trimming at V came to 4 bases and at J to 5 bases, leaving 7 bases not matched to a gene. The CDR3 runs 14 residues. The germline CDR1 and CDR2 sequences are SGHDN and FVKESK. In nucleotides, the CDR3 is TGTGCCAGCAGCCGAGACAGGGTGGGAACTGAAGCTTTCTTT. Translation: CASSRDRVGTEAFF.

V gene TRBV28 combines with J gene TRBJ1-4; a possible D gene is TRBD1 (5 bases). Trimming removed 1 base from V and 0 bases from J, with 9 bases in between. Germline V gene sequence: CDR1 MDHEN, CDR2 SYDVKM. The CDR3 runs to 16 residues. CDR3 in amino acids: CASSLYPTATNEKLFF. The CDR3 DNA sequence: TGTGCCAGCAGTTTATATCCGACAGCAACTAATGAAAAACTGTTTTTT.

The rearrangement uses TRBV28 and TRBJ1-3; D may be TRBD1 (6 bases). The CDR3 is 17 residues long. V was cut by 2 bases and J by 3 bases, with 17 bases left in between. The germline gives CDR1 MDHEN, CDR2 SYDVKM. The CDR3 DNA follows: TGTGCCAGCAGTTTACTGCTTATAGGGGGATTTGGAAACACCATATATTTT. Its protein product is CASSLLLIGGFGNTIYF.

J is TRBJ1-5 and V is TRBV6-5, with unresolved D. The germline V and J ends were trimmed by 0 bases and 9 bases, with 18 bases remaining between them. The CDR3 sequence is 16 residues long. Germline V gene sequence: CDR1 MNHEY, CDR2 SVGAGI. As DNA, the CDR3 is TGTGCCAGCAGTTACTCCTTCACGAAAGGCACTATGCCCCAGCATTTT. This translates into CASSYSFTKGTMPQHF.

The chain has TRBV27 and TRBJ2-2; 14 nucleotides line up with TRBD2. The CDR3 is 21 residues long. The J segment lost 0 bases and the V segment lost 0 bases, leaving 9 bases of the junction unmatched. Per germline, CDR1 MNHEY and CDR2 SMNVEV (reference sequence). CDR3 amino acids: CASSLSDATSGRASNTGELFF. In DNA form, the CDR3 reads TGTGCCAGCAGTTTATCGGACGCGACTAGCGGGAGGGCCTCGAACACCGGGGAGCTGTTTTTT.

The chain joins TRBV7-2 to TRBJ1-1, with a tentative D call TRBD1 (6 bases). The CDR3 runs 18 residues. Trimming took off 3 bases at V and 1 base at J, with 21 bases between the two ends. Germline CDR1 and CDR2: SGHTA and FQGNSA. The CDR3 loop is CASSFFPFQATGNTEAFF. The CDR3 DNA sequence: TGTGCCAGCAGCTTTTTCCCCTTTCAAGCGACAGGGAACACTGAAGCTTTCTTT. Looking up the rest from reference TRBV7-2 and TRBJ1-1 gives the full variable domain: GAGVSQSPSNKVTEKGKDVELRCDPISGHTALYWYRQSLGQGLEFLIYFQGNSAPDKSGLPSDRFSAERTGGSVSTLTIQRTQQEDSAVYLCASSFFPFQATGNTEAFFGQGTRLTVV.

The J gene is TRBJ2-5, the V gene TRBV25-1; D is uncertain. The CDR3 is 13 amino acids. V lost 1 base and J lost 6, with 9 bases in between. The germline V gene encodes CDR1 MGHDK and CDR2 SYGVNS. In nucleotides, the CDR3 is TGTGCCAGCAGTGAATTAGTCCCGCAGACCCAGTACTTC. Amino acid sequence: CASSELVPQTQYF.